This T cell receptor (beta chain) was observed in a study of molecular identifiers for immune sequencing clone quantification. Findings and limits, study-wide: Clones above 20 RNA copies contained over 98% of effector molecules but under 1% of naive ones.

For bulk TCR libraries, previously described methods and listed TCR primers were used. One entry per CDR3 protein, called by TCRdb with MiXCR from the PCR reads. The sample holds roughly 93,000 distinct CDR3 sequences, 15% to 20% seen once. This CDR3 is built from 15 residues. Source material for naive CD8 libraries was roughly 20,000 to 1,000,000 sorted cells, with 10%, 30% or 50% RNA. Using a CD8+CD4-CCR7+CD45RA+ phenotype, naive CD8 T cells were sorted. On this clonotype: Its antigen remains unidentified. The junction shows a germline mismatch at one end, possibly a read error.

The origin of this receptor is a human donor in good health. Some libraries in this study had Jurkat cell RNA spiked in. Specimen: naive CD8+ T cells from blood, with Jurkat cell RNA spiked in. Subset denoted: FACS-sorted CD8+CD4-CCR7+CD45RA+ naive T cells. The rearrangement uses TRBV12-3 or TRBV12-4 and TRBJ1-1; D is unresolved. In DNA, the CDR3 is TGTGCCAGCAGTTCGCCCACCAAGGGTGGCACTGAAGCTTCCTTT. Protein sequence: CASSSPTKGGTEASF.